This T cell receptor (beta chain) appears in the sequencing data of a study of cytomegalovirus exposure and HLA in healthy donors. Notes on the study in general: Most observed TCR sequences were rare, whereas some public TCRs were detected in many donors. Some segments of the V type, notably TRBV6-2 and TRBV6-3, were excluded as indistinguishable.

Primers included in the PCR were 60 Vbeta and 13 Jbeta primers. In the original analysis: Later, an analysis found 75 million to 100 million unique TCR beta chains, and 8.5 million to 14 million of these were shared. Measured with immunoSEQ multiplex PCR; TCRdb has only the in-frame clones, and not every one. From that table come the V and J calls and clone size; the DNA was used to work out D and trimming. The repertoire consists of some 150,000 clones, with 76% occurring once and the leading ten covering roughly 0.76%. Details on this clone: Its target is not known.

Germline-derived CDR1 and CDR2 are MNHEY and SVGAGI. The V end lost 2 bases, the J end lost 3 bases, and 7 bases lay between the germline ends. This CDR3 is 13 amino acids long. Sequences were obtained from PBMCs. The receptor was isolated from a female donor in good health and CMV-seronegative. The chain uses TRBV6-5 and TRBJ1-2; D is unresolved. CDR3 DNA sequence: TGTGCCAGCAGTTACGGTCGGTACTATGGCTACACCTTC. Translated, it gives CASSYGRYYGYTF.